The present T cell receptor (beta chain) was sequenced within a study of human T cells and chemical hapten exposure. This clonotype showed up just a few times. Trimming left V 4 bases short and J 7 bases short, with 11 bases between. The CDR3 is 13 amino acids. TCRdb reprocessed the RACE reads via MiXCR and lists one record per CDR3 protein. The data contain roughly 110,000 distinct CDR3 sequences, 9.5% to 15% of them singletons. Time point: pre-sensitization, week 0. Described treatment: therapeutic diphenylcyclopropenone sensitization with weekly scalp DPC. Material: whole blood, obtained in connection with sensitization to the hapten diphenylcyclopropenone (DPC). The V and J genes are TRBV12-3 or TRBV12-4 and TRBJ2-1, with D possibly being TRBD1 (5 bases). The sequence came from a woman aged 45-65 years with alopecia areata. Some clones in this sample may be carry-over from other donors' samples. The CDR3 here is CASSSGIQNEQFF. The DNA of the CDR3 is TGTGCCAGCAGTTCAGGGATTCAGAATGAGCAGTTCTTC.